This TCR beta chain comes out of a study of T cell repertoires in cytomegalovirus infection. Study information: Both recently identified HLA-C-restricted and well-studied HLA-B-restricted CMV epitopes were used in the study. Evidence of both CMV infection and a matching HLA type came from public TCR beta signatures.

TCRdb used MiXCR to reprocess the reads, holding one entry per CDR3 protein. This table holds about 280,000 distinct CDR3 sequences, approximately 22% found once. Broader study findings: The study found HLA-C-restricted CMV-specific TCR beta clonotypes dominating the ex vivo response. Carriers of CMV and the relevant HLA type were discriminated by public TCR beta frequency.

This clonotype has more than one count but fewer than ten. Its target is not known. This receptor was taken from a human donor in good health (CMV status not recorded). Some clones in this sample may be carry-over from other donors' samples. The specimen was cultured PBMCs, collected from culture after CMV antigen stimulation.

The CDR3 DNA follows: TGTGCCACCAGTGATCTGCGGCGGATCGATCAGCCCCAGCATTTT. Protein sequence: CATSDLRRIDQPQHF. This chain uses TRBV24-1 with TRBJ1-5; D is unresolved. The germline CDR1 and CDR2 sequences are KGHDR and SFDVKD. V was trimmed by 3 bases and J by 5 bases, leaving 13 bases between them. The CDR3 has 15 residues.